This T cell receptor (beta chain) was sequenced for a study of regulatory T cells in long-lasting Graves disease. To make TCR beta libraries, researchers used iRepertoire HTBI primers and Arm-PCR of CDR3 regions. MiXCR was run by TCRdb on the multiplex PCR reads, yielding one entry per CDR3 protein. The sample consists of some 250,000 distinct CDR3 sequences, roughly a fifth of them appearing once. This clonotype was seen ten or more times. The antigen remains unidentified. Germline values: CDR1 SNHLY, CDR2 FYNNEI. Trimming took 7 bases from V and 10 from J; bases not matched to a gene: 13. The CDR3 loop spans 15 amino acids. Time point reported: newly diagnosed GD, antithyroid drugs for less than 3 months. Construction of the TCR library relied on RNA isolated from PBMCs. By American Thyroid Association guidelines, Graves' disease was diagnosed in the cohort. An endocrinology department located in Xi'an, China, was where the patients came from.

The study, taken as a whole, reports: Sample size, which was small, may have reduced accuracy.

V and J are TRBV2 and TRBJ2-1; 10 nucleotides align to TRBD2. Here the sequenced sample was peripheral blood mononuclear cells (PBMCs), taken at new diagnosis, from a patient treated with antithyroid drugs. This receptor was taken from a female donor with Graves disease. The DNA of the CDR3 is TGTGCCAGCACACTCCGGACTAGCGGCAAAGGGGAGCAGTTCTTC. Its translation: CASTLRTSGKGEQFF.